This T cell receptor beta chain was obtained from a study of graft-versus-host responses after intestinal transplantation. Germline trimming cut 2 bases from V and 3 bases from J; bases unmatched to any gene: 8. Germline CDR1 is SGHRS and CDR2 is YFSETQ. This CDR3 is 15 amino acids long. This clone was seen more than once but under ten times. Antigen unknown. Assay used: immunoSEQ multiplex PCR; TCRdb lists only in-frame clones, some missing. The sample has 70,000 or so clones; roughly 84% are singletons. Overall study findings and caveats: The presence of high graft-versus-host to host-versus-graft clonal ratios in allografts characterized patients with graft-donor T cell macrochimerism.

This chain joins TRBV5-1 and TRBJ2-7; 7 bases fit TRBD1. This sample comprised unstimulated CD4+ T cells sorted from spleen or lymph node cells, obtained before transplant. This sequence was found in a human donor who was the organ donor for an intestinal transplant. CDR3 protein: CASSFRQGFLYEQYV. The CDR3 DNA sequence: TGCGCCAGCAGCTTTAGACAGGGCTTCCTCTACGAGCAGTACGTC.